This T cell receptor (beta chain) was identified in a study of shared clonotypes between healthy human individuals (TCRdb year 2020). Regarding the study in general: A couple of women and three men aged 18 to 49 years were included in the cohort. Per donor, three plates each were used for CD4 naive and CD4 memory, two for CD8 naive, and one for CD8 memory. To estimate repertoire size and how much clonotype sharing occurs between individuals, the study deeply sequenced the blood TCR repertoires of five healthy adults. Different laboratories and diverse techniques were used to prepare libraries and sequence TCR repertoires, to increase sequencing depth and limit assay-specific biases. Leukapheresis yielded between about 0.9 and 9.5 billion PBMCs per donor.

Using the deep immunoSEQ assay, multiplex PCR amplified TCR CDR3 regions from genomic DNA. Genomic DNA extracted from each cell subset was distributed evenly over all wells of several immunoSEQ 96-well plates, and each plate served as one replicate. For sorted subsets, roughly 190 ng of genomic DNA, equivalent to some 33,000 T cell genomes, went into each replicate PCR. Purified libraries were measured with a Qubit 3.0 fluorometer, size-checked on a Bioanalyzer 2100, and measured again with the KAPA Library Quantification kit. Each immunoSEQ 96-well plate was sequenced on its own single-read 150-cycle Illumina NextSeq 550 flow cell. From the authors' description of their analysis: The immunoSEQ output contained only junctional sequences without quality scores, so filtering could not match that applied to full-length reads. To assign V/J genes and CDR3, sequences were annotated using PyIR, a Python wrapper for IgBLAST v1.9, with IMGT germline references. Any read was removed if the V/J assignment was weak (E-value above 1e-6), the CDR3 was missing, or the read contained stop codons, out-of-frame junctions, or ambiguous translated residues. V3J clonotypes were defined as sequences sharing an identical inferred V gene, J gene, and CDR3 amino acid sequence. The percentage overlap between two repertoires was calculated by dividing the number of shared unique clonotypes by the size of the smaller repertoire. Repertoire richness was assessed with RTK rarefaction, the Chao1 estimator, and Recon v2.1 estimates of unobserved clonotypes. Generation probabilities for all TCRbeta clonotypes obtained by the gDNA method from a handful of donors were computed using OLGA. The immuneACCESS repertoire file appears here via TCRdb, limited to in-frame rearrangements. These files lack a portion of the clones; in checked studies, under half of the deficit traces to unresolved V genes, and the cause of the others is not known. That table gives V, J and clone size, and the DNA gave D and trimming. This sample has around 2.1 million clones in its table, and 95% of those were observed once. Of the sample, 0.1% to 0.15% is held by the ten largest clones.

On this clone: No cognate antigen has been identified for it. Base qualities were left out, and no much larger clone turns up one base away.

The donors were healthy, HIV-negative adults with no recently reported acute infections or vaccinations. Every donor was a Caucasian adult residing in Nashville, Tennessee, USA. CD4+ T cells were enriched by magnetic negative selection, after which naive cells were positively selected on CD45RA and the negative fraction was taken as the memory subset. After blood collection by leukapheresis, PBMCs were isolated using Ficoll-Histopaque density gradient centrifugation and then cryopreserved in the vapor phase of liquid nitrogen. Analytical flow cytometry was used to check the purity and quantity of each magnetically sorted T cell population. Each sorted fraction had its genomic DNA isolated and then quantified by UV absorbance on a Nanodrop 2000c. What the research found in general, with its limitations: Sampling was restricted to blood, and TCR repertoires in tissues likely differ from the TCR repertoires found in blood. Across several donors, roughly 5% of naive CD4, 3% to 4% of naive CD8, 2% to 2.5% of memory CD4, and approximately 0.4% of memory CD8 clonotypes were shared. Higher generation probabilities were observed for clonotypes shared by all four sorted-subset donors than for non-shared clonotypes. Because the study included only a small number of donors, the genetic and exposure-history diversity represented was limited. Even with the large sequencing depth, rarefaction of the sorted-subset datasets indicated that sequencing was incomplete. Estimated clonotype richness was generally larger for naive than for memory subsets. Based on pairwise subsampling, the degree of clonotype sharing among donors was expected to be affected by sequencing depth.

The source of this sequence is a man between 18 and 35 years old in good health. The material sequenced was naive CD4+ T cells sorted from blood. Per the publication, the cell subset or site label means: CD45RA+ positively selected.

The CDR3 region: CASSALVSTDTQYF. The DNA is as follows: TGTGCCAGCAGCGCACTAGTGAGCACAGATACGCAGTATTTT. The chain is assembled from TRBV2 and TRBJ2-3; the D region possibly corresponds to TRBD2 (5 bases align). The CDR3 numbers 14 residues from cysteine through phenylalanine. The DNA shown is the 42-base CDR3, in frame from base 1. CDR1 and CDR2, looked up from the germline V gene, are SNHLY and FYNNEI. Between the V and J ends, shortened by 6 bases and 0 bases respectively, the junction contains 10 bases.